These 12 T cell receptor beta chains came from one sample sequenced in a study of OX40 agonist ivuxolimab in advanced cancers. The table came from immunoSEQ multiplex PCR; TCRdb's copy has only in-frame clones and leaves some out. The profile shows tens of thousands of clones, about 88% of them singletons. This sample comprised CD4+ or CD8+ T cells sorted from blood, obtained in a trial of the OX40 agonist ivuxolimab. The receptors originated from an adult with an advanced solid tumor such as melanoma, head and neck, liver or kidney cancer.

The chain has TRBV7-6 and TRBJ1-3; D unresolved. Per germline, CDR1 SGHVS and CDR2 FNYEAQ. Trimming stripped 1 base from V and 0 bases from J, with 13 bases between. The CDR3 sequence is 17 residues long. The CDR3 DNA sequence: TGTGCCAGCAGCTTAGAGGTTCCGCCGAGCTCTGGAAACACCATATATTTT. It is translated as CASSLEVPPSSGNTIYF.

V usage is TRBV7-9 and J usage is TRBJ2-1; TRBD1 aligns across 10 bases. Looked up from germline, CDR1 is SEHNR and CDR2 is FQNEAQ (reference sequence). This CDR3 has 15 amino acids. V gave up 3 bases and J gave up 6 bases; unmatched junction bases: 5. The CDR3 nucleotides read TGTGCCAGCAGCTTGGGGGACAGGGGCGGCAATGAGCAGTTCTTC. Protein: CASSLGDRGGNEQFF.

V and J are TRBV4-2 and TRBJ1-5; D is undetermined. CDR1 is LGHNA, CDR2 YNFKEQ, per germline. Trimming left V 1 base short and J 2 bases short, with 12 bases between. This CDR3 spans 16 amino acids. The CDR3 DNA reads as TGTGCCAGCAGCCAAGGGCAAGACTGGGGCAATCAGCCCCAGCATTTT. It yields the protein CASSQGQDWGNQPQHF.

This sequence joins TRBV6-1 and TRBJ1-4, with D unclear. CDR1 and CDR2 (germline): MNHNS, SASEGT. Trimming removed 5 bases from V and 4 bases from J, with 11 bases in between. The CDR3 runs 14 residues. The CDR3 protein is CASSTPGVNEKLFF. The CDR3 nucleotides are TGTGCCAGCAGTACGCCGGGAGTTAATGAAAAACTGTTTTTT.

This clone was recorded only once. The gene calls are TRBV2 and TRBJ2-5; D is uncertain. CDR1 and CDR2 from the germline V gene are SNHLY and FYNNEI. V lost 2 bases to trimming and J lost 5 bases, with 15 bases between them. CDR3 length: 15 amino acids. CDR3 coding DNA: TGTGCCAGCAGTGAATTAGGTGATCCGTTCGAGACCCAGTACTTC. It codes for CASSELGDPFETQYF.

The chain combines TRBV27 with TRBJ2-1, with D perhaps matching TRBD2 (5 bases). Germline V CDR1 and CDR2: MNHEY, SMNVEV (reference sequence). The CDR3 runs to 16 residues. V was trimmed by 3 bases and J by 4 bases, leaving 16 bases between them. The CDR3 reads CASSFAGRVSYNEQFF. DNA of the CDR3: TGTGCCAGCAGTTTCGCTGGGCGGGTGAGTTACAATGAGCAGTTCTTC.

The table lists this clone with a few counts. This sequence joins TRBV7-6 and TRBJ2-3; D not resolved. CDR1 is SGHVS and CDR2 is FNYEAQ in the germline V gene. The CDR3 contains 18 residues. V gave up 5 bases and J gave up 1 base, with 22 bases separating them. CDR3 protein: CASSPPSTGPTRTDTQYF. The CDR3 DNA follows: TGTGCCAGCAGCCCTCCGTCAACGGGCCCGACCCGCACAGATACGCAGTATTTT.

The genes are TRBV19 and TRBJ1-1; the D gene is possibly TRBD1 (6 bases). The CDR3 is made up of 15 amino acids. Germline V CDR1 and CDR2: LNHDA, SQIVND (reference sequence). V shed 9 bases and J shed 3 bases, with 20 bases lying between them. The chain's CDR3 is CASGTGWSGYTEAFF. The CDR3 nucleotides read TGTGCCAGCGGCACAGGGTGGAGTGGGTACACTGAAGCTTTCTTT.

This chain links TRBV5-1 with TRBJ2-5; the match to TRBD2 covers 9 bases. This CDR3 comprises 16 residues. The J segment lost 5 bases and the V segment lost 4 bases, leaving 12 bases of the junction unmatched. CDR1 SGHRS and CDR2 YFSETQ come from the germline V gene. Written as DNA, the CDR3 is TGCGCCAGCAGCCTGGCCGCAGCGGGAGGCGGCGAGACCCAGTACTTC. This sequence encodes CASSLAAAGGGETQYF.

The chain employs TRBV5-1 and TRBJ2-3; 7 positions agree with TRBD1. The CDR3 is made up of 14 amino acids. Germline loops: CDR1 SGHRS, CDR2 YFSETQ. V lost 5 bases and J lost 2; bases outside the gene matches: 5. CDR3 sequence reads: CASRGGQNTDTQYF. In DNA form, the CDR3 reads TGCGCCAGCAGAGGGGGACAGAACACAGATACGCAGTATTTT.

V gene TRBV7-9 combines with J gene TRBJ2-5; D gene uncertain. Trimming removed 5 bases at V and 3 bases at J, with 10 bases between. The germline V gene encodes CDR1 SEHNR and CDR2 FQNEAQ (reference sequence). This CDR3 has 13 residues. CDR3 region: CASSQTLKETQYF. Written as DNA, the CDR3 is TGTGCCAGCAGCCAGACTTTGAAAGAGACCCAGTACTTC.

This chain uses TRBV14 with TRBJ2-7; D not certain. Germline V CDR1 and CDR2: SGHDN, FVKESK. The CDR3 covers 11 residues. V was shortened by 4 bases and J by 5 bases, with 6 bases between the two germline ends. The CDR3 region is CASSPGHEQYF. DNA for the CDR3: TGTGCCAGCAGCCCGGGCCACGAGCAGTACTTC.